This entry lists 19 T cell receptor beta chains sequenced from one sample in a study of molecular identifiers for immune sequencing clone quantification. Each CDR3 protein is one row after TCRdb ran MiXCR on the PCR reads. Seen here are about 640,000 distinct CDR3 sequences, just under 20% observed once, and the top ten hold roughly 0.9%. Sample: naive CD8+ T cells from blood, with Jurkat cell RNA spiked in. Indicated subset: FACS-sorted CD8+CD4-CCR7+CD45RA+ naive T cells. The receptors were sampled from a human donor in good health. Some libraries in this study had Jurkat cell RNA spiked in.

In its sample, this clonotype was seen many times. The J gene is TRBJ2-3, the V gene TRBV6-5, with D tentatively TRBD2 (6 bases). The germline gives CDR1 MNHEY, CDR2 SVGAGI. The CDR3 covers 13 residues. V was trimmed by 2 bases and J by 8 bases, leaving 11 bases between them. This CDR3 reads CASSYREVATQYF. CDR3 nucleotide sequence: TGTGCCAGCAGTTACAGGGAGGTTGCTACGCAGTATTTT.

Only a few counts were recorded for this clonotype. The CDR3 spells CASSQGTGQGVFGGYTF. CDR3 sequence (DNA): TGCGCCAGCAGCCAAGGGACGGGACAGGGGGTTTTTGGTGGCTACACCTTC. The J gene is TRBJ1-2, the V gene TRBV4-3, with 11 bases that match TRBD1. CDR1 is LGHNA, CDR2 YSLEER, per germline. V trimming: 1 base; J trimming: 7 bases; junction bases outside the gene matches: 11. The CDR3 contains 17 residues.

The chain employs TRBV4-1 and TRBJ2-1; D is possibly TRBD1 (6 bases). Germline V gene data show CDR1 as MGHRA and CDR2 as YSYEKL. The ends were cut back, 4 bases at V and 3 bases at J, with 10 bases in the middle. The CDR3 runs to 14 residues. CDR3 sequence: CASSLTGVYNEQFF. The CDR3 DNA is TGCGCCAGCAGCCTGACAGGAGTCTACAATGAGCAGTTCTTC.

This clonotype was recorded at least ten times. The chain recombines TRBV28 with TRBJ1-2, with TRBD1 identical over 8 bases. The V segment lost 2 bases and the J segment 8 bases; nucleotides outside the gene matches: 10. Germline V CDR1 and CDR2: MDHEN, SYDVKM. There are 15 residues in the CDR3. In DNA, the CDR3 is TGTGCCAGCAGTTTACGAGGACAGGGACCCCTAGGCTACACCTTC. Its translation: CASSLRGQGPLGYTF.

This clonotype was counted many times. The V call is TRBV21-1, the J call TRBJ1-1; the listed D gene, TRBD1, was not tested against the DNA. TRBV21-1 is termed a pseudogene. This CDR3 contains 18 residues. DNA for the CDR3: TGTGCCAGCAGCAAACGGGGACAGGGGGCCCCCCAAGGCACTGAAGCTTTCTTT. Its protein product is CASSKRGQGAPQGTEAFF.

This clonotype appeared many times. The V gene is TRBV7-9, the J gene TRBJ2-7; tentatively, D is TRBD1 or TRBD2 (5 bases each). Germline CDR1 reads SEHNR; CDR2 reads FQNEAQ (reference sequence). Trimming stripped 8 bases from V and 2 bases from J, with 19 bases between. The CDR3 runs 15 residues. The CDR3 region is CASLPPAEGPYEQYF. Written as DNA, the CDR3 is TGTGCCAGCCTCCCCCCCGCCGAGGGGCCCTACGAGCAGTACTTC.

About this clonotype itself: A much larger clone sits a single nucleotide away, making a read error possible. This chain links TRBV29-1 with TRBJ2-2; D ambiguous. Germline CDR1 is SQVTM and CDR2 is ANQGSEA. Trimming took 6 bases from V and 6 from J, leaving 11 bases between them. The CDR3 has 12 amino acids. CDR3 region: CSVLSGSGELFF. The CDR3, as DNA: TGCAGCGTGCTGAGTGGATCCGGGGAGCTGTTTTTT.

This clonotype was found a few times. J is TRBJ1-1 and V is TRBV28, with 8 bases identical to TRBD1. Germline V gene data show CDR1 as MDHEN and CDR2 as SYDVKM. The V gene end was trimmed by 9 bases and the J gene end by 4 bases; junction bases not matched to a gene: 7. The length of the CDR3 is 13 residues. This CDR3 is CASGQGLTTEAFF. DNA for the CDR3: TGTGCCAGTGGACAGGGCTTGACCACTGAAGCTTTCTTT.

On this clonotype itself: This clone may be a read error of a much larger clone one base away. The J gene is TRBJ2-5, the V gene TRBV5-3; D perhaps matches TRBD2 (6 bases). TRBV5-3 is an open reading frame whose function is uncertain. CDR3 length: 15 amino acids. In nucleotides, the CDR3 is TGTGCCAGCAGCTTGGCGGGGACGACCCAAGAGACCCAGTACTTC. Translated, it gives CASSLAGTTQETQYF.

There are a few counts of this clonotype. The chain employs TRBV6-2 or TRBV6-3 and TRBJ1-6; D not resolved. V dropped 0 bases and J dropped 0 bases, with 6 bases sitting between them. The CDR3 is made up of 16 amino acids. Germline V gene data show CDR1 as MNHEY and CDR2 as SVGEGT. The CDR3 here is CASSYSKSSYNSPLHF. The CDR3 DNA sequence: TGTGCCAGCAGTTACTCGAAGAGCTCCTATAATTCACCCCTCCACTTT.

On this clonotype: Since the CDR3 does not end with the conserved phenylalanine or tryptophan, this likely comes from a read error. CDR3 sequence: CASSLAGVIGTGELFV. The CDR3 nucleotides read TGCGCCAGCAGTTTGGCGGGAGTCATCGGCACCGGGGAGCTGTTTGTT. The V call is TRBV27, the J call TRBJ2-2; 7 nucleotides agree with TRBD2. The CDR3 consists of 16 residues. The V gene's germline CDR1 is MNHEY and CDR2 SMNVEV (reference sequence).

The rearrangement joins TRBV4-1 to TRBJ2-3; TRBD2 agrees at 7 bases. The germline V gene has CDR1 MGHRA and CDR2 YSYEKL. With 3 bases clipped from V and 7 bases from J, the junction kept 13 bases outside the gene matches. The CDR3 contains 16 residues. As DNA, the CDR3 is TGCGCCAGCAGCCAGATACCCGGGACTAACGAATATACGCAGTATTTT. Translation gives CASSQIPGTNEYTQYF.

In this sample, this clonotype turned up once. Since a much larger clone is just one base distant, this may be a read error. The chain has TRBV5-1 and TRBJ2-3, with D uncertain. The assigned J gene may be wrong: the sequence end matches TRBJ1-5 better. Germline V gene data show CDR1 as SGHRS and CDR2 as YFSETQ. CDR3 length equals 16 residues. The CDR3 spells CASSRTDARLTDTQHF. The CDR3 region has the DNA TGCGCCAGCAGCCGGACTGACGCGAGGCTCACAGATACGCAGCATTTT.

This clonotype was seen ten or more times. The rearrangement links TRBV9 to TRBJ2-4; D uncertain. V was trimmed by 3 bases and J by 3 bases, leaving 7 bases between them. Germline V gives CDR1 SGDLS, CDR2 YYNGEE. There are 13 residues in the CDR3. In DNA form, the CDR3 reads TGTGCCAGCAGCGGGGGTAGCAAAAACATTCAGTACTTC. It translates to CASSGGSKNIQYF.

This clonotype was found a few times. This chain links TRBV2 with TRBJ2-5; D gene uncertain. Germline CDR1 SNHLY, CDR2 FYNNEI. CDR3 length: 14 residues. Trimming cost V 8 bases and J 2 bases, with 15 bases left between them. The CDR3 sequence: CASPPIAAQETQYF. CDR3 DNA: TGTGCCAGCCCCCCGATTGCAGCGCAAGAGACCCAGTACTTC.

Regarding this clonotype: This may come from a read error, since a much larger clone is one base off. The chain recombines TRBV6-6 with TRBJ1-4; 7 bases line up with TRBD1. The CDR3 contains 15 residues. CDR1 is MNHNY and CDR2 is SVGAGI in the germline V gene (reference sequence). The CDR3 loop reads CASSYTRGRNEELFF. Here the CDR3 DNA reads TGTGCCAGCAGTTATACGAGGGGGCGTAATGAAGAACTGTTTTTT.

This clonotype was picked up a small number of times. The chain uses TRBV5-4 and TRBJ1-2, with 7 bases aligning to TRBD1. The germline V gene has CDR1 SGHNT and CDR2 YYREEE (reference sequence). The junction had 10 bases not matched to a gene; V was cut back by 4 bases and J by 4 bases. The CDR3 sequence is 15 residues long. CDR3 bases: TGTGCCAGCAGCCATCCCGACAGGGAGGCCTATGGCTACACCTTC. Protein product: CASSHPDREAYGYTF.

There are many counts of this clonotype. J is TRBJ2-7 and V is TRBV4-2; D not resolved. The CDR3 runs 15 residues. V lost 0 bases and J 5 bases, leaving 14 bases between the germline ends. From germline, CDR1 is LGHNA and CDR2 YNFKEQ. The CDR3 protein is CASSQDVTGGDEQYF. The CDR3 bases are TGTGCCAGCAGCCAAGACGTGACCGGCGGAGACGAGCAGTACTTC.

This clonotype was detected ten times or more. The chain links TRBV12-3 or TRBV12-4 to TRBJ1-1, with a possible D match to TRBD1 (5 bases). V was trimmed by 3 bases and J by 0 bases, leaving 17 bases between them. CDR3 length equals 17 residues. The DNA for the CDR3 is TGTGCCAGCAGTTTGGAGGTCACAGGTCCGATGAACACTGAAGCTTTCTTT. It translates to CASSLEVTGPMNTEAFF.